Detailed here is one T cell receptor beta chain. The data were taken from a study of OX40 agonist ivuxolimab in advanced cancers. Clones were sequenced by immunoSEQ multiplex PCR, and TCRdb holds only the in-frame ones, with some missing. The sample contains approximately 74,000 clones, nearly 90% of which appear only once. Germline V gene data show CDR1 as SGHTS and CDR2 as YDEGEE. Trimming removed 6 bases from V and 0 bases from J, with 16 bases in between. CDR3 length equals 15 residues. The sequence came from an adult with an advanced solid tumor such as melanoma, head and neck, liver or kidney cancer. This chain links TRBV5-8 with TRBJ2-7, with D perhaps TRBD1 (5 bases). Sequencing was performed on CD4+ or CD8+ T cells sorted from blood, taken in a trial of the OX40 agonist ivuxolimab. For the CDR3, the DNA is TGTGCCAGCACCCTGGGGCAGGCGAGCTCCTACGAGCAGTACTTC. This encodes CASTLGQASSYEQYF.